The 28 T cell receptor beta chains below all came from one sample that was sequenced in a study of OX40 agonist ivuxolimab in advanced cancers. Method: immunoSEQ multiplex PCR; TCRdb's copy keeps in-frame clones and lacks some. The sample holds more than 80,000 clones, about 90% seen once. The starting material was CD4+ or CD8+ T cells sorted from blood, obtained in a trial of the OX40 agonist ivuxolimab. These receptors were collected from an adult with an advanced solid tumor such as melanoma, head and neck, liver or kidney cancer.

The chain carries TRBV27 and TRBJ2-7; D unclear. This CDR3 region has 12 residues. Germline CDR1 and CDR2: MNHEY and SMNVEV (reference sequence). V lost 0 bases and J 4 bases, leaving 4 bases between the germline ends. The CDR3 loop reads CASSLSGYEQYF. Here the CDR3 DNA reads TGTGCCAGCAGTTTATCAGGGTACGAGCAGTACTTC.

The chain links TRBV29-1 to TRBJ2-2, with a possible D match to TRBD1 (5 bases). The CDR3 loop spans 13 amino acids. Germline V lookup: CDR1 SQVTM, CDR2 ANQGSEA. V was trimmed by 3 bases and J by 6 bases, leaving 11 bases between them. This CDR3 reads CSVDGKGSGELFF. CDR3 nucleotides: TGCAGCGTTGACGGAAAGGGGTCCGGGGAGCTGTTTTTT.

Only a few counts were recorded for this clone. The rearrangement joins TRBV30 to TRBJ1-1, with D unclear. CDR3 length equals 13 residues. V shed 0 bases and J shed 1 base, with 6 bases lying between them. Germline loops: CDR1 GTSNPN, CDR2 SVGIG (reference sequence). Written as DNA, the CDR3 is TGTGCCTGGAGTGTACAAACGAACACTGAAGCTTTCTTT. This codes for CAWSVQTNTEAFF.

This chain joins TRBV2 and TRBJ1-2; D perhaps matches TRBD1 (5 bases). The ends were cut back, 2 bases at V and 6 bases at J, with 10 bases in the middle. This CDR3 comprises 13 residues. CDR1 is SNHLY and CDR2 is FYNNEI in the germline V gene. CDR3 DNA: TGTGCCAGCAGTGAATCAGGGAGCCATGGCTACACCTTC. Translating gives CASSESGSHGYTF.

This chain links TRBV29-1 with TRBJ2-5; D ambiguous. The CDR3 spans 10 residues. Germline V gene sequence: CDR1 SQVTM, CDR2 ANQGSEA. V gave up 8 bases and J gave up 7 bases, with 11 bases separating them. DNA of the CDR3: TGCAGCACATTGACGGGGACCCAGTACTTC. Encoded protein: CSTLTGTQYF.

The V call is TRBV23-1, the J call TRBJ2-7; no definite D call. TRBV23-1 counts as an open reading frame of uncertain function. This CDR3 is 13 amino acids long. The germline V and J ends were trimmed by 6 bases and 6 bases, with 15 bases remaining between them. The CDR3 region has the DNA TGCGCCAGCAGCCGCCCCTTTGCAGTCGAGCAGTACTTC. Amino acid sequence: CASSRPFAVEQYF.

V and J are TRBV27 and TRBJ2-7; unclear D gene. Trimming removed 6 bases from V and 2 bases from J, with 17 bases in between. The CDR3 length is 15 residues. From germline, CDR1 is MNHEY and CDR2 SMNVEV (reference sequence). CDR3 loop: CASRPGRVLAYEQYF. CDR3 in DNA: TGTGCCAGCAGGCCCGGTAGGGTCTTGGCCTACGAGCAGTACTTC.

V and J are TRBV2 and TRBJ2-5; D gene ambiguous. The CDR3 loop spans 13 amino acids. Germline CDR1 SNHLY, CDR2 FYNNEI. V lost 4 bases to trimming and J lost 4 bases, with 10 bases between them. Here the CDR3 DNA reads TGTGCCAGCAGTGGTTTGGGGTTAGAGACCCAGTACTTC. This codes for CASSGLGLETQYF.

This clone was observed once. V and J are TRBV6-5 and TRBJ2-3; D may match TRBD1 or TRBD2 (5 bases each). The CDR3 runs to 16 residues. Germline CDR1 is MNHEY and CDR2 is SVGAGI. V shed 0 bases and J shed 0 bases, with 10 bases lying between them. As DNA, the CDR3 is TGTGCCAGCAGTTACTCGGGACGGGAAAGCACAGATACGCAGTATTTT. This gives the protein CASSYSGRESTDTQYF.

The rearrangement links TRBV28 to TRBJ1-5; TRBD1 aligns across 7 bases. Losses at the gene ends were 6 bases for V and 2 bases for J; bases not matched to a gene: 7. Looked up from germline, CDR1 is MDHEN and CDR2 is SYDVKM. The CDR3 is 15 residues long. The CDR3 loop is CASSQPGGRNQPQHF. CDR3 in DNA: TGTGCCAGCAGCCAGCCAGGGGGGCGCAATCAGCCCCAGCATTTT.

The rearrangement links TRBV7-9 to TRBJ1-2, with D hard to call. V dropped 1 base and J dropped 4 bases, with 13 bases sitting between them. CDR3 length equals 15 residues. Germline V gene lookup returns CDR1 SEHNR and CDR2 FQNEAQ (reference sequence). For the CDR3, the DNA is TGTGCCAGCAGCTTAGGTGGCCTGTCGGGCTATGGCTACACCTTC. Translating it yields CASSLGGLSGYGYTF.

The chain employs TRBV27 and TRBJ2-3, with D tentatively TRBD2 (5 bases). V lost 2 bases and J lost 8, with 5 bases in between. The CDR3 contains 11 residues. Germline V gene sequence: CDR1 MNHEY, CDR2 SMNVEV (reference sequence). CDR3 DNA sequence: TGTGCCAGCAGTTTAGCGGGTACGCAGTATTTT. Amino acids: CASSLAGTQYF.

The chain combines TRBV18 with TRBJ1-5; perhaps TRBD1 as D (5 bases). V was trimmed by 6 bases and J by 3 bases, leaving 12 bases between them. Germline assignment: CDR1 KGHSH and CDR2 LQKENI. This CDR3 is built from 14 residues. The DNA of the CDR3 is TGTGCCAGCTCGCCGCAGGGAAACAATCAGCCCCAGCATTTT. Encoded protein: CASSPQGNNQPQHF.

The rearrangement links TRBV6-4 to TRBJ2-1, with a possible D match to TRBD2 (5 bases). The CDR3 length is 13 residues. Per germline, CDR1 MRHNA and CDR2 SNTAGT. V shed 2 bases and J shed 10 bases, with 12 bases lying between them. The CDR3, as DNA: TGTGCCAGCAGTGACGGAGTTAGAGGGGAGCAGTTCTTC. Translation: CASSDGVRGEQFF.

The V gene is TRBV10-3, the J gene TRBJ2-1, with a possible D match to TRBD1 (5 bases). Germline CDR1 reads ENHRY; CDR2 reads SYGVKD. There are 16 residues in the CDR3. V lost 2 bases, J lost 3 bases, and 14 bases lay in between. The CDR3 is CAISEIGAGFYNEQFF. DNA of the CDR3: TGTGCCATCAGTGAGATAGGGGCCGGCTTCTACAATGAGCAGTTCTTC.

This chain links TRBV19 with TRBJ2-3; 10 bases agree with TRBD2. CDR1 and CDR2 (germline): LNHDA, SQIVND (reference sequence). The junction had 6 bases not matched to a gene; V was cut back by 3 bases and J by 6 bases. CDR3 length: 15 residues. The CDR3 protein is CASSMTSGRADTQYF. CDR3 DNA: TGTGCCAGTAGTATGACGAGCGGGAGGGCCGATACGCAGTATTTT.

The chain recombines TRBV7-2 with TRBJ1-4; tentative D call: TRBD1 (6 bases). The germline V gene has CDR1 SGHTA and CDR2 FQGNSA. The CDR3 is 15 amino acids. With 1 base removed from V and 8 bases from J, the gap between germline ends came to 14 bases. The CDR3 region has the DNA TGTGCCAGCAGCTTAGTATCGGGACAAGGGGAAAAACTGTTTTTT. It is translated as CASSLVSGQGEKLFF.

J is TRBJ2-1 and V is TRBV6-4, with 13 nucleotides matching TRBD2. The germline CDR1 and CDR2 sequences are MRHNA and SNTAGT. With 4 bases clipped from V and 6 bases from J, the junction kept 3 bases outside the gene matches. The CDR3 consists of 15 residues. The CDR3 nucleotides are TGTGCCAGCAGTGGACTAGCGGGAGGATTCAATGAGCAGTTCTTC. This codes for CASSGLAGGFNEQFF.

The chain has TRBV5-1 and TRBJ2-1; 10 bases match TRBD2. J gave up 3 bases and V 0 bases, and 6 bases lay outside the gene matches. The CDR3 has 17 amino acids. CDR1 is SGHRS and CDR2 is YFSETQ in the germline V gene. The CDR3, as DNA: TGCGCCAGCAGCTTGGCAACTAGCGGGATTAACTACAATGAGCAGTTCTTC. Amino acids: CASSLATSGINYNEQFF. The whole variable domain, remainder taken from reference TRBV5-1 and TRBJ2-1, is KAGVTQTPRYLIKTRGQQVTLSCSPISGHRSVSWYQQTPGQGLQFLFEYFSETQRNKGNFPGRFSGRQFSNSRSEMNVSTLELGDSALYLCASSLATSGINYNEQFFGPGTRLTVL.

The chain is built from TRBV5-1 and TRBJ1-4; D call uncertain. Germline-derived CDR1 and CDR2 are SGHRS and YFSETQ. V was clipped by 2 bases and J by 1 base, with 6 bases between them. CDR3 length: 14 amino acids. The CDR3 sequence: CASSLSGTNEKLFF. The CDR3 region has the DNA TGCGCCAGCAGCTTATCGGGAACTAATGAAAAACTGTTTTTT. The full variable domain, with the rest looked up from reference TRBV5-1 and TRBJ1-4, is KAGVTQTPRYLIKTRGQQVTLSCSPISGHRSVSWYQQTPGQGLQFLFEYFSETQRNKGNFPGRFSGRQFSNSRSEMNVSTLELGDSALYLCASSLSGTNEKLFFGSGTQLSVL.

This chain links TRBV5-1 with TRBJ2-5; 8 bases line up with TRBD2. The V and J ends lost 0 bases and 0 bases, in that order; junction bases with no gene match: 4. The CDR3 loop spans 16 amino acids. In germline, CDR1 is SGHRS, CDR2 YFSETQ. The CDR3 is CASSLGIAGYQETQYF. The CDR3 DNA follows: TGCGCCAGCAGCTTGGGAATAGCGGGGTACCAAGAGACCCAGTACTTC.

The chain couples TRBV30 to TRBJ2-5; 7 bases are shared with TRBD2. This CDR3 contains 13 residues. Looked up from germline, CDR1 is GTSNPN and CDR2 is SVGIG (reference sequence). The trim removed 3 bases at V and 5 bases at J, leaving 6 bases unmatched. As DNA, the CDR3 is TGTGCCTGGAGCGGACTAGGTTGGGAGACCCAGTACTTC. Translation gives CAWSGLGWETQYF.

This chain joins TRBV7-9 and TRBJ2-1, with TRBD2 as a possible D gene (7 bases). Trimming shortened V by 6 bases and J by 4 bases, and 16 bases separated the two germline ends. CDR1 and CDR2 from the germline V gene are SEHNR and FQNEAQ (reference sequence). This CDR3 has 15 amino acids. CDR3 bases: TGTGCCAGCAGGAGGGTAGGGGGGGAATACAATGAGCAGTTCTTC. It yields the protein CASRRVGGEYNEQFF. Full variable domain (missing parts from reference TRBV7-9 and TRBJ2-1): DTGVSQNPRHKITKRGQNVTFRCDPISEHNRLYWYRQTLGQGPEFLTYFQNEAQLEKSRLLSDRFSAERPKGSFSTLEIQRTEQGDSAMYLCASRRVGGEYNEQFFGPGTRLTVL.

This clone came up once. The CDR3 protein is CASSPTGQGSWQRPTDTQYF. Written as DNA, the CDR3 is TGTGCCAGCAGTCCAACGGGACAGGGGTCTTGGCAGCGGCCCACAGATACGCAGTATTTT. V is TRBV28 and J is TRBJ2-3, with 10 nucleotides matching TRBD1. The CDR3 has 20 amino acids. In germline, CDR1 is MDHEN, CDR2 SYDVKM. With V trimmed by 5 bases and J by 2 bases, 19 bases remained unmatched.

The J gene is TRBJ2-2, the V gene TRBV7-2, with 8 bases fitting TRBD1. V lost 6 bases and J lost 4; bases outside the gene matches: 10. The CDR3 runs to 16 residues. From germline, CDR1 is SGHTA and CDR2 FQGNSA. The CDR3 spells CASSSQGARGTGELFF. The CDR3 DNA sequence: TGTGCCAGCAGTTCCCAGGGGGCGAGAGGCACCGGGGAGCTGTTTTTT.

This rearrangement joins TRBV5-1 to TRBJ2-6; 7 nucleotides match TRBD1. This CDR3 region has 18 residues. The junction had 7 bases not matched to a gene; V was cut back by 1 base and J by 0 bases. In germline, CDR1 is SGHRS, CDR2 YFSETQ. The CDR3 loop reads CASSLRQAGGSGANVLTF. In DNA form, the CDR3 reads TGCGCCAGCAGCTTGAGACAGGCAGGGGGCTCTGGGGCCAACGTCCTGACTTTC.

This clone has only one observation. The chain combines TRBV29-1 with TRBJ2-3, with TRBD2 matching over 9 bases. Germline V gene sequence: CDR1 SQVTM, CDR2 ANQGSEA. The CDR3 consists of 16 residues. Germline trimming cut 4 bases from V and 3 bases from J; bases unmatched to any gene: 11. The CDR3 bases are TGCAGCGTTGCAAGCGGGGGGTCAAGATTAACAGATACGCAGTATTTT. This sequence encodes CSVASGGSRLTDTQYF.

A few counts support this clone. The chain employs TRBV19 and TRBJ2-2, with 8 bases fitting TRBD2. Germline-derived CDR1 and CDR2 are LNHDA and SQIVND (reference sequence). There are 16 residues in the CDR3. V shed 5 bases and J 0 bases; nucleotides not matched to a gene: 5. In nucleotides, the CDR3 is TGTGCCAGTAGTTCGACTAGCGCCACGAACACCGGGGAGCTGTTTTTT. As protein: CASSSTSATNTGELFF. The complete variable domain, with remaining parts taken from reference TRBV19 and TRBJ2-2, reads DGGITQSPKYLFRKEGQNVTLSCEQNLNHDAMYWYRQDPGQGLRLIYYSQIVNDFQKGDIAEGYSVSREKKESFPLTVTSAQKNPTAFYLCASSSTSATNTGELFFGEGSRLTVL.